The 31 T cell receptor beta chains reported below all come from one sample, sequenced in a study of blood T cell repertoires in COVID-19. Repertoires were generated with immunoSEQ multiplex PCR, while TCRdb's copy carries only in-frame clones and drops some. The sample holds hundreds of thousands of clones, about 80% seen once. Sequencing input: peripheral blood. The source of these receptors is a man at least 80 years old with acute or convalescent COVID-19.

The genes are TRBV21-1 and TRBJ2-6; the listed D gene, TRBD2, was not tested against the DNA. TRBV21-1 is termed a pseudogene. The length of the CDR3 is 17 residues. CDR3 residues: CARPAGSGKIGANVLTF. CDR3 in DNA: TGTGCCAGGCCCGCCGGTTCCGGGAAGATTGGGGCCAACGTCCTGACTTTC.

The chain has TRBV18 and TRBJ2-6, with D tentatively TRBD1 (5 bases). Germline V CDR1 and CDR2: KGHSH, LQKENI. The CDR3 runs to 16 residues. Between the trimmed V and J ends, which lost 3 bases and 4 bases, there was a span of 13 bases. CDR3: CASSPQGSSGANVLTF. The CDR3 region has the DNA TGTGCCAGCTCACCGCAGGGATCTTCAGGGGCCAACGTCCTGACTTTC.

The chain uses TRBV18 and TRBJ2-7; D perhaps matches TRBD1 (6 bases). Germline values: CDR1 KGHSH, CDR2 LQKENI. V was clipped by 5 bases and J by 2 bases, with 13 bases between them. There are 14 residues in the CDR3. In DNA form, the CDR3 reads TGTGCCAGCTCAAAGGACAGCAGACCCTACGAGCAGTACTTC. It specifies CASSKDSRPYEQYF.

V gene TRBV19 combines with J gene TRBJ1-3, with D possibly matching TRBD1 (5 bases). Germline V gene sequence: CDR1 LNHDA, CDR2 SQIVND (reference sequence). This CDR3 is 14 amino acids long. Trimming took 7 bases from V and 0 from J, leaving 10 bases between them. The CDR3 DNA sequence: TGTGCCAGTACGGGGGGGAGCTCTGGAAACACCATATATTTT. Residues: CASTGGSSGNTIYF.

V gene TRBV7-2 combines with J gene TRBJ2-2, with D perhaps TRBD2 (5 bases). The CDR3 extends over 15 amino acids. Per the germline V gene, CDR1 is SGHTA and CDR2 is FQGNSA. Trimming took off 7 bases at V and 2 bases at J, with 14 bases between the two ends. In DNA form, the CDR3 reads TGTGCCAGCAATTATGGTAGCGCAAACACCGGGGAGCTGTTTTTT. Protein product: CASNYGSANTGELFF.

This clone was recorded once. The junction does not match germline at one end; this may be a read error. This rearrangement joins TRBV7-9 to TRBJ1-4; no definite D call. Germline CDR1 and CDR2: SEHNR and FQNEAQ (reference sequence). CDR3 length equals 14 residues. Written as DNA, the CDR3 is TGTGCCAGCAGCTTAGCAAGCCCAATGAAAAATCTGTTTTTT. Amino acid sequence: CASSLASPMKNLFF.

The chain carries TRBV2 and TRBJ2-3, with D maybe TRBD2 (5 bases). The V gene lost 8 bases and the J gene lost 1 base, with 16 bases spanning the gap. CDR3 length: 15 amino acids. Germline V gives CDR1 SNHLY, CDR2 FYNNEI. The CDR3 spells CASLKDGVRTDTQYF. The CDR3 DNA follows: TGTGCCAGCCTCAAGGACGGGGTGCGCACAGATACGCAGTATTTT. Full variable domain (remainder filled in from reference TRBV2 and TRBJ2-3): EPEVTQTPSHQVTQMGQEVILRCVPISNHLYFYWYRQILGQKVEFLVSFYNNEISEKSEIFDDQFSVERPDGSNFTLKIRSTKLEDSAMYFCASLKDGVRTDTQYFGPGTRLTVL.

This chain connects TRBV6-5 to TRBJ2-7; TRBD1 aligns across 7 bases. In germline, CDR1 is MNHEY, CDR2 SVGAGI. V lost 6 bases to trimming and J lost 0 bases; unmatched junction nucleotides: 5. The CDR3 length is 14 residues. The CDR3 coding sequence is TGTGCCAGCAGATACCGGGACAGCTCCTACGAGCAGTACTTC. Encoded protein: CASRYRDSSYEQYF.

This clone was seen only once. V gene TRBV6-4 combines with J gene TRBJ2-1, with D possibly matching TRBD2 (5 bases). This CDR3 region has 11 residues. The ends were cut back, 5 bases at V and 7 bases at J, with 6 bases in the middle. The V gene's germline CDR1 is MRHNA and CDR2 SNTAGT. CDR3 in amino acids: CASSPGNEQFF. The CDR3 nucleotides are TGTGCCAGCAGTCCGGGGAATGAGCAGTTCTTC.

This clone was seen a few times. CDR3 sequence reads: CASSSRGSNQPQHF. In nucleotides, the CDR3 is TGTGCCAGCAGCTCTCGGGGGAGCAATCAGCCCCAGCATTTT. The genes are TRBV5-4 and TRBJ1-5; D may be TRBD1 (5 bases). Germline V gives CDR1 SGHNT, CDR2 YYREEE (reference sequence). Trimming cost V 3 bases and J 1 base, with 8 bases left between them. The CDR3 loop spans 14 amino acids.

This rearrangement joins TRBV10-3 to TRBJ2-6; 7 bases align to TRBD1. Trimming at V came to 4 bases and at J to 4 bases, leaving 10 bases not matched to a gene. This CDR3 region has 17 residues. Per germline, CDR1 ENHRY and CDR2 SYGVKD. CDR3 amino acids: CAISGTSTGVGANVLTF. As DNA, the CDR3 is TGTGCCATCAGTGGGACCTCCACAGGGGTCGGGGCCAACGTCCTGACTTTC.

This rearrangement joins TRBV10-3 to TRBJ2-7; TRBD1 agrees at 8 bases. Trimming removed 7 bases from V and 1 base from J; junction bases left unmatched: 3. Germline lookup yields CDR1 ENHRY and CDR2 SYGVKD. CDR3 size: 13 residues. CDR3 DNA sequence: TGTGCCATCACCGGGACAGGATCCTACGAGCAGTACTTC. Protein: CAITGTGSYEQYF.

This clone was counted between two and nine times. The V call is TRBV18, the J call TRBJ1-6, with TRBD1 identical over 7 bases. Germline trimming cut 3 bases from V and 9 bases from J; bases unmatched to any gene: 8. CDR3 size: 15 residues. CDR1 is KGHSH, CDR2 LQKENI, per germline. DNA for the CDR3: TGTGCCAGCTCACCCCTCGGGACAGCCTCTTCACCCCTCCACTTT. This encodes CASSPLGTASSPLHF.

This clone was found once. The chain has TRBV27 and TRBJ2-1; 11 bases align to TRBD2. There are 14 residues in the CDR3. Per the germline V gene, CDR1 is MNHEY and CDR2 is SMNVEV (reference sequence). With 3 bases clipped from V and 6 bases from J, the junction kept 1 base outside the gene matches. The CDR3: CASSLTSGTNEQFF. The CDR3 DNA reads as TGTGCCAGCAGTTTGACTAGCGGGACCAATGAGCAGTTCTTC.

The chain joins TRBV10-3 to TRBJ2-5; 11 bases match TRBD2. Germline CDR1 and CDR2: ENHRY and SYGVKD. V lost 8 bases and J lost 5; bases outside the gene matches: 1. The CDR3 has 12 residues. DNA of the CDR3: TGTGCCATCGGACTAGCGGGCGAGACCCAGTACTTC. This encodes CAIGLAGETQYF.

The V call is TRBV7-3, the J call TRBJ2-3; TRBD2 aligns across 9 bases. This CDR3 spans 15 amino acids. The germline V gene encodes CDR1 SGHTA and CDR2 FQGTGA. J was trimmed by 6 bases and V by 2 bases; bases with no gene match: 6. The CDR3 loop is CASSLAGGPMDTQYF. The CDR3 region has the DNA TGTGCCAGCAGCTTAGCGGGAGGGCCGATGGATACGCAGTATTTT.

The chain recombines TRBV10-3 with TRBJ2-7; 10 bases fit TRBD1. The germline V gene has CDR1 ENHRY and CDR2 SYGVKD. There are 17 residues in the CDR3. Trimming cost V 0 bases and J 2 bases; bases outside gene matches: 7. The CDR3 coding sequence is TGTGCCATCAGTGAGTCCCTCGGGGGACAGGGGACCTACGAGCAGTACTTC. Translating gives CAISESLGGQGTYEQYF.

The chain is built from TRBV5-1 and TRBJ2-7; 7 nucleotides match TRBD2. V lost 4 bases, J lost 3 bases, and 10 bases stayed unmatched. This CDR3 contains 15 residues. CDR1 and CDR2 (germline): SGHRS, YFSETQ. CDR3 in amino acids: CASSTLAGPDYEQYF. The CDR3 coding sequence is TGCGCCAGCAGCACCTTAGCGGGCCCAGACTACGAGCAGTACTTC. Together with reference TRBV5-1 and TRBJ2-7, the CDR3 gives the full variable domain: KAGVTQTPRYLIKTRGQQVTLSCSPISGHRSVSWYQQTPGQGLQFLFEYFSETQRNKGNFPGRFSGRQFSNSRSEMNVSTLELGDSALYLCASSTLAGPDYEQYFGPGTRLTVT.

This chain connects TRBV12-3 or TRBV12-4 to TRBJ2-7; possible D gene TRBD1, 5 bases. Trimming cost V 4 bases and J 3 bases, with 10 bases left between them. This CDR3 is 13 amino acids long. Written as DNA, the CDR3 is TGTGCCAGCAGTTCGACAGTGAGCTACGAGCAGTACTTC. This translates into CASSSTVSYEQYF.

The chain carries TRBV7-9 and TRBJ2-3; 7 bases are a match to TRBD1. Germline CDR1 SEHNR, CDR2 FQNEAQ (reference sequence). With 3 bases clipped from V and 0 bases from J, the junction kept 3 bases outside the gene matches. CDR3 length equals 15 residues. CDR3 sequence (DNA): TGTGCCAGCAGCTTCCGGGACAGTAGCACAGATACGCAGTATTTT. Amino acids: CASSFRDSSTDTQYF.

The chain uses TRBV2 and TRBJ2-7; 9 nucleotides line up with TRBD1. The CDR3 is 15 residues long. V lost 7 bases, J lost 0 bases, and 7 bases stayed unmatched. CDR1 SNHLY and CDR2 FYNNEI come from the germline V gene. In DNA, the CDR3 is TGTGCCAGCACTGTGACAGGGGGTTTCTCCTACGAGCAGTACTTC. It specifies CASTVTGGFSYEQYF.

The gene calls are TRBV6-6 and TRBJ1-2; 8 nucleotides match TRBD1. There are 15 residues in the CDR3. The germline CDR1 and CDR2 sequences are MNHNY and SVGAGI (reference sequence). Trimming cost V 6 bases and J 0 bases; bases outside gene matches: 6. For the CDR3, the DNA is TGTGCCAGCAGCTCAAGACAGGGGCCTAACTATGGCTACACCTTC. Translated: CASSSRQGPNYGYTF.

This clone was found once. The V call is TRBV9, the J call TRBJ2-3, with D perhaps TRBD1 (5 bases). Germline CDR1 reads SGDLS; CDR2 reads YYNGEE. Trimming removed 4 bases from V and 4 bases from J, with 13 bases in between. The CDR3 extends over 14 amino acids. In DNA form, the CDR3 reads TGTGCCAGCAGCCTTAGACAGTCCCCAGATACGCAGTATTTT. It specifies CASSLRQSPDTQYF.

Here the CDR3 DNA reads TGTGCCTGCCGGGGACAGGGGGCCAAAAACATTCAGTACTTC. Translated: CACRGQGAKNIQYF. The chain uses TRBV7-9 and TRBJ2-4, with TRBD1 identical over 10 bases. CDR3 length: 14 residues. CDR1 and CDR2 (germline): SEHNR, FQNEAQ (reference sequence). V lost 11 bases to trimming and J lost 1 base; unmatched junction nucleotides: 5.

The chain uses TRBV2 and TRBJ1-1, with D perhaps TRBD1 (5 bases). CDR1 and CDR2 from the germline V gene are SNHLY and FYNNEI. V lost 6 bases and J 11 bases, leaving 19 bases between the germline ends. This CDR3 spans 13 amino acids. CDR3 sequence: CASRKSGTAGAFF. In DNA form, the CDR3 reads TGTGCCAGCAGGAAATCAGGGACTGCGGGCGCTTTCTTT.

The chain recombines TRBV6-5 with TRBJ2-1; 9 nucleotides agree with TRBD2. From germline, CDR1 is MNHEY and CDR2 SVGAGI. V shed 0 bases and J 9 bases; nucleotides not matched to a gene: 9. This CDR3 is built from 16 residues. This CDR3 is CASSYSPAGGEGEQFF. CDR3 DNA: TGTGCCAGCAGTTACTCGCCGGCGGGGGGGGAGGGTGAGCAGTTCTTC.

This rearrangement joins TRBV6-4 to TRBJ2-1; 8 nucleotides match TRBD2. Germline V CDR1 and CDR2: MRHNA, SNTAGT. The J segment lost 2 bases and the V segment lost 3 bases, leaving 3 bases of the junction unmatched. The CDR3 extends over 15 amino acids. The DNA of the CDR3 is TGTGCCAGCAGTGAAGAAGCGGGGGCCTACAATGAGCAGTTCTTC. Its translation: CASSEEAGAYNEQFF.

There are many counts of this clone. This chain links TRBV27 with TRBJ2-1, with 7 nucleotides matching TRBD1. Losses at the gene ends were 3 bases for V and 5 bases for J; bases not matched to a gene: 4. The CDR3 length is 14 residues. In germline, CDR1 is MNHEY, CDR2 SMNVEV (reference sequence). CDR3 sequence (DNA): TGTGCCAGCAGTTTTGGGCAGGGGGACAATGAGCAGTTCTTC. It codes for CASSFGQGDNEQFF.

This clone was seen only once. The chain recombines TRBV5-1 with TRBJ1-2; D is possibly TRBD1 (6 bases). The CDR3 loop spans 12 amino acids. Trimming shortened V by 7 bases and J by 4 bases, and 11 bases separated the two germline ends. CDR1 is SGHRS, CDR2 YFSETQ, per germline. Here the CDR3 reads CASAGTSYGYTF. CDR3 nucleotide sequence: TGCGCCAGCGCCGGGACAAGCTATGGCTACACCTTC.

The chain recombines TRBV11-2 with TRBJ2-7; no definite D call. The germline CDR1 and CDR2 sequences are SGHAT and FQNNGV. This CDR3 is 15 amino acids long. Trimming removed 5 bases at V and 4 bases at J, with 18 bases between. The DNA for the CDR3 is TGTGCCAGCAGCCCCTCGGCGGTGCAGAGTTACGAGCAGTACTTC. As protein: CASSPSAVQSYEQYF.

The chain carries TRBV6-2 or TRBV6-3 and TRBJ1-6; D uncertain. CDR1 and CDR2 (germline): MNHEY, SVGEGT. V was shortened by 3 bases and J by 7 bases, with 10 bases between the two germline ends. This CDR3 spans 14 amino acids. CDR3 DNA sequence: TGTGCCAGCAGTTATTCGACACAGAATTCACCCCTCCACTTT. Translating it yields CASSYSTQNSPLHF.